The 14 T cell receptor beta chains in this list originate from one sample, sequenced in a study of blood T cell repertoires in COVID-19 (dated by TCRdb to 2018 to 2020). Library preparation used the immunoSEQ multiplex PCR assay. Imported from immuneACCESS, the table was reduced by TCRdb to in-frame sequences with V and J called. These copies leave out some clones; in studies compared against another copy, an unresolved V gene accounts for under half, and the cause of the remainder is not known. This sample has 150,000 or so clones in its table, and 70% to 80% of those were observed once. Around 9.5% of the sample lies in the top ten. Sequencing input: peripheral blood. These receptors were collected from a woman in her 50s with active or convalescent COVID-19.

The V gene is TRBV7-8, the J gene TRBJ1-3; D is ambiguous. This CDR3 comprises 14 residues. The germline V gene has CDR1 SGHVS and CDR2 FQNEAQ. V was pared by 1 base and J by 2 bases, with 6 bases between. The CDR3 loop reads CASSLDGAGNTIYF. The DNA for the CDR3 is TGTGCCAGCAGCTTAGACGGAGCTGGAAACACCATATATTTT.

This sequence joins TRBV11-2 and TRBJ2-7; tentatively, D is TRBD1 (6 bases). Trimming pared 1 base from V and 3 bases from J, leaving 10 bases between. Germline V gene sequence: CDR1 SGHAT, CDR2 FQNNGV. The CDR3 totals 14 residues. CDR3 nucleotides: TGTGCCAGCAGCTTAGGGGCAGGGGACTACGAGCAGTACTTC. This codes for CASSLGAGDYEQYF.

V and J are TRBV19 and TRBJ1-2, with a weak D call TRBD1 (5 bases). The CDR3 covers 15 residues. The germline V and J ends were trimmed by 1 base and 0 bases, with 9 bases remaining between them. Looked up from germline, CDR1 is LNHDA and CDR2 is SQIVND (reference sequence). The CDR3 sequence is CASSIGRGANYGYTF. The CDR3 DNA follows: TGTGCCAGTAGTATAGGGCGGGGGGCTAACTATGGCTACACCTTC.

This clone showed up just once. J is TRBJ2-1 and V is TRBV7-2; D might be TRBD2 (6 bases). Trimming removed 3 bases at V and 8 bases at J, with 11 bases between. The CDR3 runs to 13 residues. Germline CDR1 SGHTA, CDR2 FQGNSA. The CDR3 protein is CASSFSGTYEQFF. The CDR3 bases are TGTGCCAGCAGCTTTTCTGGGACTTATGAGCAGTTCTTC. The entire variable domain, with the rest obtained from reference TRBV7-2 and TRBJ2-1, is as follows: GAGVSQSPSNKVTEKGKDVELRCDPISGHTALYWYRQSLGQGLEFLIYFQGNSAPDKSGLPSDRFSAERTGGSVSTLTIQRTQQEDSAVYLCASSFSGTYEQFFGPGTRLTVL.

V is TRBV24-1 and J is TRBJ2-1; TRBD1 is a possible D gene (5 bases). Germline values: CDR1 KGHDR, CDR2 SFDVKD. CDR3 size: 13 residues. The V and J ends lost 6 bases and 8 bases respectively, with 13 bases between them. CDR3 region: CATSHQGRDEQFF. The CDR3 DNA follows: TGTGCCACCAGTCACCAGGGCCGGGATGAGCAGTTCTTC.

V usage is TRBV6-5 and J usage is TRBJ2-3; 12 bases align to TRBD1. Trimming at V came to 6 bases and at J to 6 bases, leaving 4 bases not matched to a gene. Germline CDR1 reads MNHEY; CDR2 reads SVGAGI. This CDR3 has 14 amino acids. CDR3 nucleotides: TGTGCCAGCAGGCCGGGACAGGGGGCTGATACGCAGTATTTT. It yields the protein CASRPGQGADTQYF.

V and J are TRBV15 and TRBJ2-7; no reliable D call. This CDR3 spans 12 amino acids. The ends were cut back, 0 bases at V and 9 bases at J, with 9 bases in the middle. Germline CDR1 is LNHNV and CDR2 is YYDKDF (reference sequence). For the CDR3, the DNA is TGTGCCACCAGCAGAGATTCCGAGGTGCAGTACTTC. Translation gives CATSRDSEVQYF.

The V and J genes are TRBV29-1 and TRBJ1-1; D may be TRBD1 (5 bases). V lost 4 bases and J lost 7, with 13 bases in between. Germline CDR1 SQVTM, CDR2 ANQGSEA. The CDR3 totals 12 residues. CDR3 DNA: TGCAGCGTTGGGGGCCTAGGGAATGAAGCTTTCTTT. Translation: CSVGGLGNEAFF.

This clone was counted a single time. CDR3 sequence: CASTSKGEFTEAFF. The CDR3 DNA follows: TGTGCCAGCACATCGAAGGGGGAATTTACTGAAGCTTTCTTT. This chain joins TRBV7-2 and TRBJ1-1; perhaps TRBD1 as D (6 bases). Germline V lookup: CDR1 SGHTA, CDR2 FQGNSA. This CDR3 is 14 amino acids long. V gave up 7 bases and J gave up 5 bases, with 17 bases separating them.

The CDR3 loop reads CASKEEANRNQPQHF. The CDR3 coding sequence is TGTGCCAGCAAGGAGGAAGCAAATCGGAATCAGCCCCAGCATTTT. This chain links TRBV2 with TRBJ1-5; D is ambiguous. V was pared by 7 bases and J by 4 bases, with 17 bases between. The germline V gene has CDR1 SNHLY and CDR2 FYNNEI. The CDR3 has 15 amino acids.

The V gene is TRBV4-3, the J gene TRBJ2-7; 7 bases line up with TRBD1. V dropped 0 bases and J dropped 2; count of bases not matched to a gene: 4. Germline-derived CDR1 and CDR2 are LGHNA and YSLEER. The CDR3 spans 15 residues. The CDR3 nucleotides are TGCGCCAGCAGCCAAGATACAGGGGATACCTACGAGCAGTACTTC. It is translated as CASSQDTGDTYEQYF.

This clone came up a few times. In nucleotides, the CDR3 is TGTGTCAGAAGCACGACAGGGCCGGATCAGCCCCAGCATTTT. This encodes CVRSTTGPDQPQHF. The chain employs TRBV7-5 and TRBJ1-5; TRBD1 is the table's D call, not checked against the DNA. TRBV7-5 is described as a pseudogene. The CDR3 is 14 residues long.

The gene calls are TRBV24-1 and TRBJ2-5, with D possibly TRBD2 on 5 matching bases. V gave up 1 base and J gave up 7 bases, with 9 bases separating them. CDR3 length: 13 residues. Germline CDR1 reads KGHDR; CDR2 reads SFDVKD. This CDR3 reads CATSDFARGTQYF. The CDR3 DNA reads as TGTGCCACCAGTGATTTCGCTCGGGGGACCCAGTACTTC.

This clone occurred a few times. This rearrangement joins TRBV7-2 to TRBJ1-6, with a possible D match to TRBD1 (5 bases). The germline V gene has CDR1 SGHTA and CDR2 FQGNSA. The CDR3 length is 14 residues. V was pared by 5 bases and J by 14 bases, with 19 bases between. CDR3 loop: CASSTRTRVVALHF. As DNA, the CDR3 is TGTGCCAGCAGCACCCGGACAAGAGTCGTTGCCCTCCACTTT.